A single sample is the source of the 25 T cell receptor beta chains below, sequenced in a study of blood T cell repertoires in COVID-19. Profiling relied on immunoSEQ multiplex PCR, and the TCRdb table lists in-frame clones only, not all of them. Among about 140,000 clones listed, 80% to 85% were seen once. The sequencing input was peripheral blood. The origin of the receptors is a woman aged 55-69 years with acute or convalescent COVID-19.

This clone has just a few counts. This rearrangement joins TRBV12-3 or TRBV12-4 to TRBJ1-1; D call uncertain. Between the trimmed V and J ends, which lost 4 bases and 7 bases, there was a span of 10 bases. The CDR3 has 12 residues. CDR3 in DNA: TGTGCCAGCAGTTCTGCCTTCGGTGAAGCTTTCTTT. Translating it yields CASSSAFGEAFF.

V and J are TRBV5-4 and TRBJ2-2, with TRBD2 identical over 7 bases. Per the germline V gene, CDR1 is SGHNT and CDR2 is YYREEE (reference sequence). This CDR3 has 14 residues. The V segment lost 1 base and the J segment 5 bases; nucleotides outside the gene matches: 2. The CDR3, as DNA: TGTGCCAGCAGCTTGTGGGGGGGAACCGGGGAGCTGTTTTTT. This translates into CASSLWGGTGELFF.

The V gene is TRBV7-3, the J gene TRBJ2-3, with 9 bases matching TRBD2. The CDR3 sequence is 16 residues long. The ends lost 2 bases at V and 6 bases at J; junction bases unmatched: 9. Germline-derived CDR1 and CDR2 are SGHTA and FQGTGA. Written as DNA, the CDR3 is TGTGCCAGCAGCTTAGAGGGAGTAGCGGGAGCCGATACGCAGTATTTT. Residues: CASSLEGVAGADTQYF. The complete variable domain, with remaining parts taken from reference TRBV7-3 and TRBJ2-3, reads GAGVSQTPSNKVTEKGKYVELRCDPISGHTALYWYRQSLGQGPEFLIYFQGTGAADDSGLPNDRFFAVRPEGSVSTLKIQRTERGDSAVYLCASSLEGVAGADTQYFGPGTRLTVL.

The CDR3 region is CASGLAGRETQYF. The CDR3 DNA follows: TGTGCCAGCGGACTAGCGGGAAGAGAGACCCAGTACTTC. The chain recombines TRBV27 with TRBJ2-5; 12 bases are shared with TRBD2. The CDR3 spans 13 residues. Germline assignment: CDR1 MNHEY and CDR2 SMNVEV (reference sequence). V was pared by 8 bases and J by 4 bases, with 2 bases of the junction left unmatched.

The V call is TRBV20-1, the J call TRBJ1-1, with 8 bases aligning to TRBD1. The ends lost 3 bases at V and 1 base at J; junction bases unmatched: 7. The CDR3 totals 15 residues. CDR1 and CDR2 (germline): DFQATT, SNEGSKA (reference sequence). This CDR3 is CSASFRTGWNTEAFF. CDR3 in DNA: TGCAGTGCTAGTTTTCGGACAGGGTGGAACACTGAAGCTTTCTTT.

This clone was detected only a few times. The genes are TRBV4-2 and TRBJ2-5, with TRBD2 identical over 9 bases. V lost 2 bases to trimming and J lost 5 bases; unmatched junction nucleotides: 12. Germline V lookup: CDR1 LGHNA, CDR2 YNFKEQ. The CDR3 consists of 17 residues. As DNA, the CDR3 is TGTGCCAGCAGCCAATACCTAGCGGCGGGAGGGCCGGAGACCCAGTACTTC. Translated, it gives CASSQYLAAGGPETQYF.

V gene TRBV6-5 combines with J gene TRBJ1-5, with TRBD1 as a possible D gene (5 bases). Trimming removed 6 bases from V and 14 bases from J, with 23 bases in between. This CDR3 has 14 residues. Germline loops: CDR1 MNHEY, CDR2 SVGAGI. The CDR3 sequence is CASSQAGRDREEHF. CDR3 bases: TGTGCCAGCAGCCAAGCTGGGAGGGACCGCGAGGAGCATTTT.

This clone was seen just once. The V gene is TRBV19, the J gene TRBJ1-2; 9 bases map to TRBD1. Germline V gives CDR1 LNHDA, CDR2 SQIVND (reference sequence). The CDR3 covers 15 residues. J gave up 5 bases and V 4 bases, and 8 bases lay outside the gene matches. CDR3 in DNA: TGTGCCAGTAGTAGGGAACAGGGGGCCGGGTATGGCTACACCTTC. Protein product: CASSREQGAGYGYTF.

The V and J genes are TRBV6-4 and TRBJ1-2; D is perhaps TRBD1 (5 bases). V was cut by 8 bases and J by 4 bases, with 26 bases left in between. Germline V gives CDR1 MRHNA, CDR2 SNTAGT. The CDR3 runs 17 residues. This CDR3 reads CASDNTPHSGKAYGYTF. The DNA of the CDR3 is TGTGCCAGCGATAACACCCCCCATTCAGGGAAGGCCTATGGCTACACCTTC.

The genes are TRBV14 and TRBJ1-5; tentative D call: TRBD1 (6 bases). Germline V lookup: CDR1 SGHDN, CDR2 FVKESK. The CDR3 is made up of 13 amino acids. Trimming left V 1 base short and J 9 bases short, with 10 bases between. The CDR3: CASSQVRGGPQHF. The CDR3 region has the DNA TGTGCCAGCAGCCAAGTGAGGGGGGGGCCCCAGCATTTT.

The chain recombines TRBV6-5 with TRBJ2-7, with D possibly being TRBD1 (6 bases). CDR3 length: 14 residues. Germline CDR1 is MNHEY and CDR2 is SVGAGI. V was clipped by 9 bases and J by 4 bases, with 19 bases between them. The CDR3 sequence: CASWGPGTNYEQYF. CDR3 bases: TGTGCCAGTTGGGGGCCGGGCACCAATTACGAGCAGTACTTC.

V is TRBV6-2 or TRBV6-3 and J is TRBJ2-4; unclear D gene. V was cut by 4 bases and J by 1 base, with 8 bases left in between. The CDR3 runs to 14 residues. The germline gives CDR1 MNHEY, CDR2 SVGEGT. The chain's CDR3 is CASSSTGAKNIQYF. The CDR3 DNA follows: TGTGCCAGCAGTTCGACTGGGGCCAAAAACATTCAGTACTTC.

V is TRBV9 and J is TRBJ1-1; maybe TRBD1 (5 bases). V was shortened by 5 bases and J by 1 base, with 21 bases between the two germline ends. This CDR3 is built from 17 residues. Germline CDR1 is SGDLS and CDR2 is YYNGEE. CDR3 protein: CASSDPRGGVENTEAFF. The CDR3 region has the DNA TGTGCCAGCAGTGACCCGCGGGGGGGTGTGGAGAACACTGAAGCTTTCTTT.

This chain joins TRBV10-3 and TRBJ2-7; tentatively, D is TRBD2 (5 bases). Germline V gene sequence: CDR1 ENHRY, CDR2 SYGVKD. The germline V and J ends were trimmed by 7 bases and 0 bases, with 10 bases remaining between them. There are 13 residues in the CDR3. The CDR3 is CAINGGGSYEQYF. The CDR3 nucleotides read TGTGCCATCAATGGCGGAGGCTCCTACGAGCAGTACTTC.

The chain employs TRBV6-5 and TRBJ2-2; 12 bases map to TRBD1. Trimming removed 8 bases from V and 6 bases from J; junction bases left unmatched: 4. Germline lookup yields CDR1 MNHEY and CDR2 SVGAGI. The CDR3 runs 14 residues. CDR3 coding DNA: TGTGCCAGCCGGGGACAGGGGGCTCCCGGGGAGCTGTTTTTT. Amino acids: CASRGQGAPGELFF.

The V gene is TRBV9, the J gene TRBJ2-5, with TRBD2 matching over 9 bases. CDR3 size: 17 residues. Germline CDR1 SGDLS, CDR2 YYNGEE. Trimming at V came to 0 bases and at J to 5 bases, leaving 11 bases not matched to a gene. The DNA for the CDR3 is TGTGCCAGCAGCGTAGCTGGCGGGAGGGTCCGGGGGGAGACCCAGTACTTC. Translation: CASSVAGGRVRGETQYF.

This chain uses TRBV30 with TRBJ1-5, with D unresolved. This CDR3 is built from 14 residues. V was pared by 2 bases and J by 0 bases, with 8 bases between. Germline CDR1 and CDR2: GTSNPN and SVGIG (reference sequence). CDR3 coding DNA: TGTGCCTGGAGTACAGACTATAGCAATCAGCCCCAGCATTTT. Translated, it gives CAWSTDYSNQPQHF.

The chain recombines TRBV5-4 with TRBJ2-1, with D perhaps matching TRBD1 (8 bases). The V gene lost 4 bases and the J gene lost 0 bases, with 17 bases spanning the gap. The CDR3 is 17 amino acids. Per the germline V gene, CDR1 is SGHNT and CDR2 is YYREEE (reference sequence). CDR3 sequence: CASSRWGGTGSYNEQFF. The CDR3 nucleotides read TGTGCCAGCAGCCGGTGGGGGGGGACAGGCTCCTACAATGAGCAGTTCTTC.

This clone has a single count. V is TRBV7-9 and J is TRBJ1-3; 7 bases fit TRBD1. Per the germline V gene, CDR1 is SEHNR and CDR2 is FQNEAQ (reference sequence). V was pared by 1 base and J by 3 bases, with 6 bases of the junction left unmatched. The CDR3 loop spans 16 amino acids. The CDR3 protein is CASSLGVTGFGNTIYF. The CDR3 DNA reads TGTGCCAGCAGCTTAGGGGTGACAGGGTTTGGAAACACCATATATTTT. The full variable domain, with the rest looked up from reference TRBV7-9 and TRBJ1-3, is DTGVSQNPRHKITKRGQNVTFRCDPISEHNRLYWYRQTLGQGPEFLTYFQNEAQLEKSRLLSDRFSAERPKGSFSTLEIQRTEQGDSAMYLCASSLGVTGFGNTIYFGEGSWLTVV.

This chain uses TRBV6-1 with TRBJ1-2; a possible D gene is TRBD1 (5 bases). The ends were cut back, 1 base at V and 7 bases at J, with 10 bases in the middle. Looked up from germline, CDR1 is MNHNS and CDR2 is SASEGT. The CDR3 is made up of 13 amino acids. The CDR3 bases are TGTGCCAGCAGTGAAGTTGGGGGGACTGGCTACACCTTC. It encodes CASSEVGGTGYTF.

The chain employs TRBV5-4 and TRBJ1-2; the D gene is possibly TRBD1 (6 bases). The CDR3 runs to 13 residues. CDR1 and CDR2 from the germline V gene are SGHNT and YYREEE (reference sequence). V was pared by 3 bases and J by 4 bases, with 10 bases between. CDR3 coding DNA: TGTGCCAGCAGCTATGACAGGCGCTATGGCTACACCTTC. Encoded protein: CASSYDRRYGYTF.

The chain has TRBV12-3 or TRBV12-4 and TRBJ2-5, with a weak D call TRBD1 (5 bases). The CDR3 has 13 residues. V was clipped by 7 bases and J by 1 base, with 10 bases between them. The CDR3 sequence is CASKVDSQETQYF. CDR3 in DNA: TGTGCCAGCAAGGTTGACAGCCAAGAGACCCAGTACTTC.

The chain links TRBV12-2 to TRBJ1-2; the table calls TRBD1, which could not be checked here. TRBV12-2 is tagged as a pseudogene. The CDR3 spans 16 residues. CDR3 region: CASRLNRQGRNYGYTF. The CDR3 coding sequence is TGTGCAAGTCGCTTAAACAGGCAGGGAAGAAACTATGGCTACACCTTC.

The V call is TRBV29-1, the J call TRBJ1-1; 9 nucleotides align to TRBD1. This CDR3 is 13 amino acids long. The germline V gene has CDR1 SQVTM and CDR2 ANQGSEA. V was pared by 7 bases and J by 7 bases, with 10 bases of the junction left unmatched. CDR3 in amino acids: CSATGTGLFEAFF. CDR3 sequence (DNA): TGCAGCGCCACCGGGACAGGGCTATTTGAAGCTTTCTTT.

The V and J genes are TRBV5-1 and TRBJ1-2, with 10 bases aligning to TRBD1. CDR1 is SGHRS, CDR2 YFSETQ, per germline. The CDR3 spans 15 residues. V shed 0 bases, J shed 8 bases, and the junction held 7 bases outside the gene matches. CDR3 amino acids: CASSLAVDRGYGYTF. CDR3 bases: TGCGCCAGCAGCTTGGCCGTGGACAGGGGGTACGGCTACACCTTC.